Below, 30 T cell receptor beta chains from the same sample are listed, as sequenced in a study of cytomegalovirus exposure and HLA in healthy donors. PCR amplification relied on 60 Vbeta primers (plus 13 Jbeta primers). The protocol was immunoSEQ multiplex PCR, while the TCRdb copy is restricted to in-frame clones and leaves out a portion. The repertoire holds around 300,000 clones, 70% to 90% seen once, with approximately 2% in the top ten. The specimen sequenced was PBMCs. The source is a woman aged 18-29 years in good health and CMV-seronegative.

The chain couples TRBV6-5 to TRBJ1-5, with 8 bases identical to TRBD1. CDR3 length: 14 amino acids. CDR1 and CDR2 (germline): MNHEY, SVGAGI. Trimming took 10 bases from V and 4 from J; bases not matched to a gene: 9. The CDR3 sequence is CANPGGQGNQPQHF. As DNA, the CDR3 is TGTGCCAACCCAGGAGGACAGGGAAATCAGCCCCAGCATTTT.

The chain recombines TRBV7-3 with TRBJ2-6; 15 nucleotides agree with TRBD2. Germline V gene sequence: CDR1 SGHTA, CDR2 FQGTGA. V trimming: 5 bases; J trimming: 0 bases; junction bases outside the gene matches: 2. The CDR3 sequence is 18 residues long. The CDR3, as DNA: TGTGCCAGCAGCCGGACTAGCGGGGGGGACTCTGGGGCCAACGTCCTGACTTTC. This encodes CASSRTSGGDSGANVLTF.

This chain links TRBV4-2 with TRBJ1-1; TRBD1 matches at 7 bases. CDR3 size: 14 residues. Germline V gene sequence: CDR1 LGHNA, CDR2 YNFKEQ. V dropped 2 bases and J dropped 5; count of bases not matched to a gene: 5. This chain's CDR3 is CASSQTTGRTEAFF. The CDR3 bases are TGTGCCAGCAGCCAAACGACAGGGCGGACTGAAGCTTTCTTT.

The CDR3 bases are TGTGCCAGCAGTACGGGACAGGGGGATAATTCACCCCTCCACTTT. Encoded protein: CASSTGQGDNSPLHF. The V and J genes are TRBV2 and TRBJ1-6; 11 bases map to TRBD1. V trimming: 5 bases; J trimming: 5 bases; junction bases outside the gene matches: 2. The CDR3 runs to 15 residues. The germline V gene encodes CDR1 SNHLY and CDR2 FYNNEI.

The chain combines TRBV5-1 with TRBJ2-3; TRBD2 might be the D (6 bases). The CDR3 extends over 14 amino acids. Germline V gene sequence: CDR1 SGHRS, CDR2 YFSETQ. Between the trimmed V and J ends, which lost 4 bases and 1 base, there was a span of 10 bases. CDR3 region: CASSTVAGTDTQYF. CDR3 coding DNA: TGCGCCAGCAGCACTGTAGCGGGCACAGATACGCAGTATTTT.

The chain carries TRBV4-1 and TRBJ1-2; the match to TRBD1 covers 10 bases. CDR1 is MGHRA and CDR2 is YSYEKL in the germline V gene. V lost 4 bases, J lost 0 bases, and 8 bases stayed unmatched. This CDR3 is built from 17 residues. The CDR3 region has the DNA TGCGCCAGCAGCCTCCGGGACAGGGGCTACCCTAACTATGGCTACACCTTC. Translated: CASSLRDRGYPNYGYTF.

The rearrangement joins TRBV5-1 to TRBJ1-1; the match to TRBD1 covers 8 bases. The junction had 5 bases not matched to a gene; V was cut back by 4 bases and J by 3 bases. The CDR3 sequence is 14 residues long. The germline V gene has CDR1 SGHRS and CDR2 YFSETQ. CDR3 protein: CASSAGTGHTEAFF. The CDR3 DNA reads TGCGCCAGCAGCGCCGGGACAGGCCACACTGAAGCTTTCTTT. The full variable domain, rest sourced from reference TRBV5-1 and TRBJ1-1, is KAGVTQTPRYLIKTRGQQVTLSCSPISGHRSVSWYQQTPGQGLQFLFEYFSETQRNKGNFPGRFSGRQFSNSRSEMNVSTLELGDSALYLCASSAGTGHTEAFFGQGTRLTVV.

This clone was seen a few times. The J gene is TRBJ1-1, the V gene TRBV6-1, with D unclear. Trimming shortened V by 2 bases and J by 1 base, and 8 bases separated the two germline ends. CDR1 is MNHNS and CDR2 is SASEGT in the germline V gene. The CDR3 totals 14 residues. This CDR3 reads CASSETWQNTEAFF. The CDR3 nucleotides read TGTGCCAGCAGTGAAACGTGGCAGAACACTGAAGCTTTCTTT.

The V gene is TRBV7-7, the J gene TRBJ2-1, with 13 bases identical to TRBD2. This CDR3 is built from 16 residues. Germline CDR1 is SSHAT and CDR2 is FNYEAQ (reference sequence). After removal of 4 bases from V and 2 bases from J, the junction contained 2 bases not matched to a gene. Here the CDR3 reads CASSSTSGGAYNEQFF. The CDR3 coding sequence is TGTGCCAGCAGCTCAACTAGCGGGGGGGCCTACAATGAGCAGTTCTTC.

The genes are TRBV11-2 and TRBJ2-1; D unclear. From germline, CDR1 is SGHAT and CDR2 FQNNGV. The CDR3 sequence is 16 residues long. Trimming removed 1 base from V and 4 bases from J, with 14 bases in between. The CDR3 coding sequence is TGTGCCAGCAGCTTAGTATGGCAGGAATCGTACAATGAGCAGTTCTTC. It specifies CASSLVWQESYNEQFF. Complete variable domain (other parts from reference TRBV11-2 and TRBJ2-1): EAGVAQSPRYKIIEKRQSVAFWCNPISGHATLYWYQQILGQGPKLLIQFQNNGVVDDSQLPKDRFSAERLKGVDSTLKIQPAKLEDSAVYLCASSLVWQESYNEQFFGPGTRLTVL.

The chain recombines TRBV2 with TRBJ2-1, with D possibly being TRBD2 (5 bases). Germline CDR1 and CDR2: SNHLY and FYNNEI. The CDR3 totals 11 residues. The ends were cut back, 6 bases at V and 13 bases at J, with 13 bases in the middle. The CDR3 DNA follows: TGTGCCAGCAGAGCGGACGGAGAACAGTTCTTC. It is translated as CASRADGEQFF.

The chain uses TRBV9 and TRBJ1-5; maybe TRBD1 (6 bases). CDR1 is SGDLS and CDR2 is YYNGEE in the germline V gene. Between the trimmed V and J ends, which lost 1 base and 6 bases, there was a span of 14 bases. The CDR3 sequence is 15 residues long. The DNA of the CDR3 is TGTGCCAGCAGCGTATGTTCTTACAGGGTTCAGCCCCAGCATTTT. As protein: CASSVCSYRVQPQHF.

J is TRBJ2-1 and V is TRBV7-8; TRBD2 aligns across 7 bases. J was trimmed by 3 bases and V by 4 bases; bases with no gene match: 3. Looked up from germline, CDR1 is SGHVS and CDR2 is FQNEAQ. The CDR3 is 14 residues long. CDR3 DNA sequence: TGTGCCAGCAGCTCAGGGACTATCTACAATGAGCAGTTCTTC. This encodes CASSSGTIYNEQFF.

The gene calls are TRBV29-1 and TRBJ2-3; the D gene is possibly TRBD1 (6 bases). V dropped 7 bases and J dropped 5 bases, with 16 bases sitting between them. Germline assignment: CDR1 SQVTM and CDR2 ANQGSEA. This CDR3 comprises 13 residues. The chain's CDR3 is CSAAGARGDTQYF. The CDR3 DNA follows: TGCAGCGCCGCAGGGGCCCGGGGAGATACGCAGTATTTT.

This clone occurred once. The rearrangement uses TRBV7-6 and TRBJ1-1; D is uncertain. Germline values: CDR1 SGHVS, CDR2 FNYEAQ. The CDR3 covers 14 residues. Trimming left V 1 base short and J 2 bases short, with 8 bases between. The chain's CDR3 is CASSLVGSNTEAFF. The CDR3 region has the DNA TGTGCCAGCAGCTTAGTTGGGAGCAACACTGAAGCTTTCTTT.

This chain uses TRBV18 with TRBJ1-3; D is unresolved. The CDR3 consists of 17 residues. Deletions cut 6 bases from V and 0 bases from J, with 18 bases between. CDR1 KGHSH and CDR2 LQKENI come from the germline V gene. In DNA, the CDR3 is TGTGCCAGCTCCTCGAGCGGTTATCCCTCCTCTGGAAACACCATATATTTT. Protein product: CASSSSGYPSSGNTIYF. The variable domain in full, completed from reference TRBV18 and TRBJ1-3, reads NAGVMQNPRHLVRRRGQEARLRCSPMKGHSHVYWYRQLPEEGLKFMVYLQKENIIDESGMPKERFSAEFPKEGPSILRIQQVVRGDSAAYFCASSSSGYPSSGNTIYFGEGSWLTVV.

The chain combines TRBV11-3 with TRBJ2-1, with 8 bases identical to TRBD1. The CDR3 is 15 amino acids. Germline-derived CDR1 and CDR2 are SGHNT and YENEEA. V lost 5 bases to trimming and J lost 7 bases; unmatched junction nucleotides: 10. Here the CDR3 reads CASSPDRGGKNEQFF. In nucleotides, the CDR3 is TGTGCCAGCAGCCCCGACAGGGGAGGTAAGAATGAGCAGTTCTTC. The full variable domain, with the rest looked up from reference TRBV11-3 and TRBJ2-1, is EAGVVQSPRYKIIEKKQPVAFWCNPISGHNTLYWYLQNLGQGPELLIRYENEEAVDDSQLPKDRFSAERLKGVDSTLKIQPAELGDSAVYLCASSPDRGGKNEQFFGPGTRLTVL.

The chain joins TRBV6-1 to TRBJ2-5; D might be TRBD2 (5 bases). This CDR3 contains 14 residues. Germline CDR1 reads MNHNS; CDR2 reads SASEGT. V gave up 4 bases and J gave up 3 bases, with 12 bases separating them. CDR3 amino acids: CASSATGYKETQYF. The DNA for the CDR3 is TGTGCCAGCAGTGCAACGGGATACAAAGAGACCCAGTACTTC.

The V and J genes are TRBV5-4 and TRBJ2-7, with 11 nucleotides matching TRBD2. The CDR3 extends over 16 amino acids. The V gene end was trimmed by 4 bases and the J gene end by 3 bases; junction bases not matched to a gene: 9. The germline gives CDR1 SGHNT, CDR2 YYREEE (reference sequence). The CDR3 DNA follows: TGTGCCAGCAGCCACCCTTCTAGCGGGGGGATCTACGAGCAGTACTTC. Its translation: CASSHPSSGGIYEQYF.

This chain uses TRBV11-3 with TRBJ2-7; D unclear. Germline V gives CDR1 SGHNT, CDR2 YENEEA. The V end lost 1 base, the J end lost 3 bases, and 10 bases lay between the germline ends. The CDR3 has 14 amino acids. The CDR3 DNA follows: TGTGCCAGCAGCTTAGGACACAAGAACTACGAGCAGTACTTC. It translates to CASSLGHKNYEQYF.

The V and J genes are TRBV18 and TRBJ1-2; D gene uncertain. Germline loops: CDR1 KGHSH, CDR2 LQKENI. CDR3 length: 15 residues. Trimming removed 2 bases from V and 1 base from J, with 11 bases in between. The CDR3 is CASSPENRFNYGYTF. The CDR3 nucleotides read TGTGCCAGCTCACCAGAAAACAGATTTAACTATGGCTACACCTTC.

This chain connects TRBV19 to TRBJ2-3; TRBD2 aligns across 10 bases. Germline-derived CDR1 and CDR2 are LNHDA and SQIVND (reference sequence). CDR3 length equals 15 residues. V gave up 7 bases and J gave up 0 bases; unmatched junction bases: 4. The CDR3 region has the DNA TGTGCCAGTACCCTAGCGGGGGAGAGCACAGATACGCAGTATTTT. The encoded protein is CASTLAGESTDTQYF.

The gene calls are TRBV7-3 and TRBJ2-3, with D perhaps TRBD1 (6 bases). V was shortened by 2 bases and J by 4 bases, with 13 bases between the two germline ends. The CDR3 contains 15 residues. Germline CDR1 SGHTA, CDR2 FQGTGA. The CDR3 here is CASSLGGRGPDTQYF. CDR3 bases: TGTGCCAGCAGCTTAGGAGGCAGGGGCCCAGATACGCAGTATTTT.

The rearrangement joins TRBV7-6 to TRBJ2-2; D is ambiguous. Between the trimmed V and J ends, which lost 4 bases and 6 bases, there was a span of 6 bases. CDR1 and CDR2 from the germline V gene are SGHVS and FNYEAQ. The CDR3 totals 12 residues. The CDR3 nucleotides read TGTGCCAGCAGCTACATGTCCGGGGAGCTGTTTTTT. It translates to CASSYMSGELFF.

The V call is TRBV11-2, the J call TRBJ2-3; no firm D call. This CDR3 has 12 residues. V lost 6 bases and J 2 bases, leaving 6 bases between the germline ends. Germline CDR1 is SGHAT and CDR2 is FQNNGV. CDR3 bases: TGTGCCAGCAGTCCTGTCACAGATACGCAGTATTTT. It encodes CASSPVTDTQYF.

The gene calls are TRBV14 and TRBJ1-2, with D perhaps TRBD1 (6 bases). CDR1 SGHDN and CDR2 FVKESK come from the germline V gene. The length of the CDR3 is 16 residues. The ends were cut back, 4 bases at V and 7 bases at J, with 22 bases in the middle. The CDR3 DNA sequence: TGTGCCAGCAGCCTACTCACGTACAGGGATTCGAGTGGCTACACCTTC. This gives the protein CASSLLTYRDSSGYTF.

This clone was seen only once. The same CDR3 also results from other DNA sequences found in this sample. The V and J genes are TRBV18 and TRBJ2-7; 7 bases are a match to TRBD2. CDR3 size: 13 residues. Unmatched junction bases numbered 7, after V lost 6 bases and J lost 5 bases. Germline loops: CDR1 KGHSH, CDR2 LQKENI. DNA of the CDR3: TGTGCCAGCTCTCGCGGGGAGGGCGACGAGCAGTACTTC. It is translated as CASSRGEGDEQYF. Full variable domain (rest looked up from reference TRBV18 and TRBJ2-7): NAGVMQNPRHLVRRRGQEARLRCSPMKGHSHVYWYRQLPEEGLKFMVYLQKENIIDESGMPKERFSAEFPKEGPSILRIQQVVRGDSAAYFCASSRGEGDEQYFGPGTRLTVT.

The chain has TRBV7-9 and TRBJ1-5; TRBD1 agrees at 7 bases. Per the germline V gene, CDR1 is SEHNR and CDR2 is FQNEAQ (reference sequence). The CDR3 has 16 residues. After removal of 5 bases from V and 9 bases from J, the junction contained 16 bases not matched to a gene. CDR3 DNA sequence: TGTGCCAGCAGCCCGGGGGACAGCTTACATCAGAGGCCCCAGCATTTT. This encodes CASSPGDSLHQRPQHF.

The rearrangement uses TRBV2 and TRBJ2-1, with TRBD2 matching 9 bases. The CDR3 sequence is 19 residues long. V lost 7 bases to trimming and J lost 5 bases; unmatched junction nucleotides: 21. Germline CDR1 and CDR2: SNHLY and FYNNEI. CDR3 sequence: CASMKALGLAGKVDNEQFF. CDR3 sequence (DNA): TGTGCCAGCATGAAAGCCCTCGGGCTAGCGGGGAAGGTGGACAATGAGCAGTTCTTC.

The chain recombines TRBV9 with TRBJ2-4; 12 positions match TRBD2. V trimming: 2 bases; J trimming: 7 bases; junction bases outside the gene matches: 10. The CDR3 is made up of 17 amino acids. Germline CDR1 is SGDLS and CDR2 is YYNGEE. CDR3 region: CASSVGDTSGGLNIQYF. The CDR3 nucleotides read TGTGCCAGCAGCGTCGGAGACACTAGCGGGGGGTTGAACATTCAGTACTTC.